The rows below give T cell receptor beta chains drawn from one sample of a study of identical twins. In TCRdb, the 5' RACE reads were re-called with MiXCR into one record per CDR3 protein. This table holds about 530,000 distinct CDR3 sequences, approximately 20% found once. The sample was also reused in another study, on yellow fever vaccine responses in identical twins.

Sequenced input: CD4+ T cells sorted from blood. The receptors derive from a woman aged 18 to 35 in good health. CDR3s include the opening cysteine and the closing phenylalanine or tryptophan. The D gene is left open where the match is weak. The size entry is marked missing in some rows and otherwise reads once, few, many or a size class.

V	J	size	D	DNA	CDR3
TRBV7-9	TRBJ2-7	few	-	TGTGCCAGCAGCTTAGTCAGGGCCGAGCAGTACTTC	CASSLVRAEQYF
TRBV5-1	TRBJ2-2	few	-	TGCGCCAGCAGCTTTTTGAGTTCGAACACCGGGGAGCTGTTTTTT	CASSFLSSNTGELFF
TRBV19	TRBJ1-1	-	-	TGTGCCAGTAGTATACCACAGGGAGCGGGCACTGAAGCTTTCTTT	CASSIPQGAGTEAFF
TRBV20-1	TRBJ2-7	few	TRBD2	TGCAGTGCTAGAGATTCCGGGGCTAGCGGGAGCCTAAACTACTACGAGCAGTACTTC	CSARDSGASGSLNYYEQYF
TRBV12-3/TRBV12-4	TRBJ1-2	-	-	TGTGCCAGCAGACATCAGGGGTGGTATGGCTACACCTTC	CASRHQGWYGYTF
TRBV7-9	TRBJ2-7	-	TRBD2	TGTGCCAGCACCTCAGCGGGAGGGTTATACGAGCAGTACTTC	CASTSAGGLYEQYF
TRBV20-1	TRBJ2-3	few	-	TGCAGTGCTAGAAGTCCTATCGCTGATACGCAGTATTTT	CSARSPIADTQYF
TRBV6-1	TRBJ1-1	-	TRBD1	TGTGCCAGCAGTGACCAGGGGGTATCCACTGAAGCTTTCTTT	CASSDQGVSTEAFF
TRBV5-5	TRBJ2-2	few	-	TGTGCCAGCAGCTCCCTCCTCTCCGGGGAGCTGTTTTTT	CASSSLLSGELFF
TRBV10-3	TRBJ1-5	few	-	TGTGCCATCAGTGAGGGGGGAAGTAGCAATCAGCCCCAGCATTTT	CAISEGGSSNQPQHF
TRBV5-1	TRBJ2-5	few	TRBD1	TGCGCCAGCAGTCCCACAGGGGGAGAGACCCAGTACTTC	CASSPTGGETQYF
TRBV29-1	TRBJ2-1	-	TRBD1	TGCAGCACTACTGACAGGGGGCCTTCCTACAATGAGCAGTTCTTC	CSTTDRGPSYNEQFF
TRBV12-3/TRBV12-4	TRBJ1-1	few	-	TGTGCCAGCAGTTCCGAGACCAATAGTGAAGCTTTCTTT	CASSSETNSEAFF
TRBV9	TRBJ2-5	-	TRBD1	TGTGCCAGCAGCCGTGGACAGGGGGATGAGACCCAGTACTTC	CASSRGQGDETQYF
TRBV24-1	TRBJ2-5	-	-	TGTGCCACCAGTGACCCCCGACGGAGAGAGACCGCAGAGACCCAGTACTTC	CATSDPRRRETAETQYF
TRBV28	TRBJ2-7	few	-	TGTGCCAGCAGGGGCCCCCCCGGAGGGTCCTACGAGCAGTACTTC	CASRGPPGGSYEQYF
TRBV20-1	TRBJ1-4	-	TRBD1	TGCAGTGCTAGGGCCGGGACAGGGGCTGAAAAACTGTTTTTT	CSARAGTGAEKLFF
TRBV4-1	TRBJ2-3	few	-	TGCGCCAGCAGCCAAGGGCAGCCTGACGGGAGTGTCGCAGATACGCAGTATTTT	CASSQGQPDGSVADTQYF
TRBV6-5	TRBJ2-1	-	-	TGTGCCAGCAGTTACAGGGGACCCGAGGCCTATGAGCAGTTCTTC	CASSYRGPEAYEQFF
TRBV3-1	TRBJ2-2	few	TRBD2	TGTGCCAGCAGCCAAGGGCGGGGGACCGGGGAGCTGTTTTTT	CASSQGRGTGELFF
TRBV9	TRBJ1-2	few	-	TGTGCCAGCAGCGTGACTAACTATGGCTACACCTTC	CASSVTNYGYTF
TRBV7-9	TRBJ2-5	-	TRBD1	TGTGCCAGCAGCTCCTGGACAGGATCCCAAGAGACCCAGTACTTC	CASSSWTGSQETQYF
TRBV5-1	TRBJ2-1	few	TRBD1	TGCGCCAGCAGCTTGGCCGGTACAGGGGGCCAGGATGAGCAGTTCTTC	CASSLAGTGGQDEQFF
TRBV12-3/TRBV12-4	TRBJ2-5	-	TRBD2	TGTGCCAGCAGTTTATCAAAGGTGGGGGGGGAGACCCAGTACTTC	CASSLSKVGGETQYF
TRBV27	TRBJ1-3	-	-	TGTGCCAGCAGAGGAAGCGGACGGGGGGTTTCTGGAAACACCATATATTTT	CASRGSGRGVSGNTIYF
TRBV20-1	TRBJ1-5	-	-	TGCAGTGCTAGAGTACAGTCGGATCAGCCCCAGCATTTT	CSARVQSDQPQHF
TRBV28	TRBJ2-7	-	-	TGTGCCAGCAGTGTTTATAGTTCGGCGGTCTCCTACGAGCAGTACTTC	CASSVYSSAVSYEQYF
TRBV24-1	TRBJ2-1	few	TRBD2	TGTGCCACCCAGACTAGCGGGAGGATCTCCACCAATGAGCAGTTCTTC	CATQTSGRISTNEQFF
TRBV3-1	TRBJ2-7	-	-	TGTGCCAGCAGCCAAGATCCAGTGACCTACGAGCAGTACTTC	CASSQDPVTYEQYF
TRBV24-1	TRBJ1-2	-	TRBD1	TGTGCCACCAGTGAGCCACAGGGGGCCGGCTATGGCTACACCTTC	CATSEPQGAGYGYTF
TRBV12-3/TRBV12-4	TRBJ2-1	many	-	TGTGCCAGCAGTTTTGGTCCCTACAATGAGCAGTTCTTC	CASSFGPYNEQFF
TRBV29-1	TRBJ2-1	-	TRBD2	TGCAGCACACGAGAGGCGGGAGGGCCGCATGAGCAGTTCTTC	CSTREAGGPHEQFF
TRBV5-1	TRBJ2-1	few	TRBD1	TGCGCCAGCAGCACGGGACAGGGATTTACCTACAATGAGCAGTTCTTC	CASSTGQGFTYNEQFF
TRBV12-3/TRBV12-4	TRBJ2-3	few	-	TGTGCCGCCGCCCGAAGGGCCACAGATACGCAGTATTTT	CAAARRATDTQYF
TRBV7-8	TRBJ1-2	few	-	TGTGCCAGCAGCTACAAGGGATTTCTCTATGGCTACACCTTC	CASSYKGFLYGYTF
TRBV20-1	TRBJ1-5	-	TRBD1	TGCTGTGCTAGACCGGGACAGCGAACGAATAGCAATCAGCCCCAGCATTTT	CCARPGQRTNSNQPQHF
TRBV14	TRBJ1-2	once	-	TGTGCCAGCAGCCAGAATTCAGCCGGTGGCTACACCTTC	CASSQNSAGGYTF
TRBV5-4	TRBJ2-2	once	-	TGTGCCAGCAGCAGAGACACGTTCACCGGGGAGCTGTTTTTT	CASSRDTFTGELFF
TRBV5-1	TRBJ2-1	few	TRBD2	TGCGCCAGCAGCTCATCGGGACTAGCGGGGAACTACAATGAGCAGTTCTTC	CASSSSGLAGNYNEQFF
TRBV27	TRBJ2-2	few	-	TGTGCCAGCAGCCTCCTCGGAACAGGGTGGACCGGGGAGCTGTTTTTT	CASSLLGTGWTGELFF
TRBV4-2	TRBJ2-7	once	-	TGTGCCAGCAGCCAAGAAATGAGCTTCGAGCAGTACTTC	CASSQEMSFEQYF
TRBV27	TRBJ2-1	few	-	TGTGCCAGCGGGGTAGGGGGTCTAGCAAGATCCTACAATGAGCAGTTCTTC	CASGVGGLARSYNEQFF
TRBV2	TRBJ1-6	-	-	TGTGCCAGCAGTGGGGGTCCAGTCCGGGGTAATTCACCCCTCCACTTT	CASSGGPVRGNSPLHF